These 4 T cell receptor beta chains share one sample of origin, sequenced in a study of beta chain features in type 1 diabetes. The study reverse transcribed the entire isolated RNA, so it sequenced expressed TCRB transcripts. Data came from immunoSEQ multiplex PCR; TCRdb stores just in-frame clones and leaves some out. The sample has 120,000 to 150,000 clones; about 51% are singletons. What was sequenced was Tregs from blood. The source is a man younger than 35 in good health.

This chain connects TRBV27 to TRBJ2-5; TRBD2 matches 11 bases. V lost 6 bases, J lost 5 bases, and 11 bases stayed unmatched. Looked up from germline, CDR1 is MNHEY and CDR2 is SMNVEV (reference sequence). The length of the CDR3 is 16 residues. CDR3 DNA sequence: TGTGCCAGCAGGCGAACTAGCGGGGGCCCACAGGAGACCCAGTACTTC. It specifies CASRRTSGGPQETQYF.

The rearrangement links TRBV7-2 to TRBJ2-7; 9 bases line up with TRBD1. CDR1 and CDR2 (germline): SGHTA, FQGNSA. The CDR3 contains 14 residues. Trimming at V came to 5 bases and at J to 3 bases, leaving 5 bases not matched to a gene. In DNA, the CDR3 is TGTGCCAGCAGCCTCACAGGGGGCAACTACGAGCAGTACTTC. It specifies CASSLTGGNYEQYF.

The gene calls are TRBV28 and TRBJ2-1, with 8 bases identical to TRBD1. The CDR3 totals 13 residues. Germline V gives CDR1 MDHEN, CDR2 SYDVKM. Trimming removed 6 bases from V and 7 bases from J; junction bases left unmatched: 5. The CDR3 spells CASRETGANEQFF. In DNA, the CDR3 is TGTGCCAGCAGAGAGACAGGGGCGAATGAGCAGTTCTTC.

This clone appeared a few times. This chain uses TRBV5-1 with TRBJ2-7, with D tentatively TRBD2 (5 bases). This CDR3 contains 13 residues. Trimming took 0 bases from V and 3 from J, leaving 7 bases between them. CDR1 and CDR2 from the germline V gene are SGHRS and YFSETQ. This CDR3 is CASSLGGGYEQYF. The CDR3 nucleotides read TGCGCCAGCAGCTTGGGAGGAGGCTACGAGCAGTACTTC. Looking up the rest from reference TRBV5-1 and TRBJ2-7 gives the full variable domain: KAGVTQTPRYLIKTRGQQVTLSCSPISGHRSVSWYQQTPGQGLQFLFEYFSETQRNKGNFPGRFSGRQFSNSRSEMNVSTLELGDSALYLCASSLGGGYEQYFGPGTRLTVT.